A selection of T cell receptor beta chains follows, all from one sample in a study of cytomegalovirus exposure and HLA in healthy donors. Repertoires were generated with immunoSEQ multiplex PCR, while TCRdb's copy carries only in-frame clones and drops some. The sample holds about 90,000 clones; around three fifths are singletons and the top ten take approximately 21%. Sequencing was carried out using PBMCs. These receptors came from a woman in her forties or fifties in good health and CMV-seropositive. Each CDR3 is given with its conserved first and last residue. The D gene is left open where the match is weak. Size is stated for part of the rows, as once, few or many counts, or as a class when the clone is expanded.

clone_size | j_call | v_call | d_call | cdr3_aa | cdr3_nt
. | TRBJ2-3 | TRBV5-1 | TRBD1 | CASSSGQGLDTQYF | TGCGCCAGCAGCTCGGGACAGGGGTTAGATACGCAGTATTTT
few | TRBJ2-3 | TRBV28 | TRBD1 | CASSGGGTGGIFGTDTQYF | TGTGCCAGTTCGGGGGGCGGGACAGGGGGTATATTCGGCACAGATACGCAGTATTTT
. | TRBJ2-1 | TRBV9 | TRBD1 | CASSQGQAYNEQFF | TGTGCCAGCAGCCAGGGACAGGCTTACAATGAGCAGTTCTTC
. | TRBJ1-6 | TRBV12-5 | TRBD1 | CASGHEPGQGAPVISSYNSPLHF | TGTGCTAGTGGTCATGAGCCGGGACAGGGGGCGCCGGTGATAAGCTCCTATAATTCACCCCTCCACTTT
. | TRBJ1-5 | TRBV4-3 | . | CASSQGVGRGSNQPQHF | TGCGCCAGCAGCCAAGGGGTGGGCAGGGGTAGCAATCAGCCCCAGCATTTT
. | TRBJ1-1 | TRBV18 | . | CASSPTDQGTEAFF | TGTGCCAGCTCACCCACCGACCAGGGTACTGAAGCTTTCTTT
. | TRBJ2-3 | TRBV7-2 | . | CASSLEWRTDTQYF | TGTGCCAGCAGCTTAGAGTGGCGCACAGATACGCAGTATTTT
. | TRBJ1-6 | TRBV29-1 | . | CSVAQCYLGQGGSSYNSPLHF | TGCAGCGTTGCCCAATGTTACCTTGGGCAGGGAGGAAGCTCCTATAATTCACCCCTCCACTTT
. | TRBJ1-3 | TRBV18 | TRBD1 | CASSPTGTGEGNTIYF | TGTGCCAGCTCACCAACTGGGACAGGGGAAGGAAACACCATATATTTT
. | TRBJ1-2 | TRBV7-9 | . | CASSLGIAYGYTF | TGTGCCAGCAGTTTAGGGATAGCCTATGGCTACACCTTC
. | TRBJ1-2 | TRBV29-1 | . | CSVEEQALFYGYTF | TGCAGCGTTGAAGAACAGGCGTTATTCTATGGCTACACCTTC
. | TRBJ2-2 | TRBV10-3 | TRBD2 | CAISDSAGGFTGELFF | TGTGCCATCAGTGATTCAGCGGGGGGGTTCACCGGGGAGCTGTTTTTT
. | TRBJ2-3 | TRBV5-1 | . | CASSLDARGPPDTQYF | TGCGCCAGCAGCTTGGATGCCAGGGGTCCCCCAGATACGCAGTATTTT
. | TRBJ2-3 | TRBV28 | . | CASSSPGFGTDTQYF | TGTGCCAGCAGTAGCCCGGGGTTTGGCACAGATACGCAGTATTTT
. | TRBJ2-7 | TRBV7-2 | TRBD2 | CASSPRGENSYEQYF | TGTGCCAGCAGCCCGCGGGGGGAGAACTCCTACGAGCAGTACTTC